The rows below give T cell receptor beta chains drawn from one sample of a study of T cells after yellow fever vaccination. TCRdb re-derived calls from the 5' RACE reads in MiXCR, one entry per CDR3 protein. This table has over 250,000 distinct CDR3 sequences, 5.2% appearing once. Sequenced material: CD4+ T cells sorted from PBMCs, taken on the day of the yellow fever booster vaccination. These receptors were taken from a young man who received the YFV17D yellow fever vaccine. CDR3s include the opening cysteine and the closing phenylalanine or tryptophan. A D gene is named only where the DNA matches it firmly. Clone size, where shown, is once, few, many, or a class for clones that have expanded.

TRBJ2-1 | NA | TRBD1 | TRBV7-9 | CAIGTANNEQFF | TGTGCCATCGGGACAGCCAACAATGAGCAGTTCTTC
TRBJ2-2 | few | TRBD1 | TRBV24-1 | CATSVDRGITNTGELFF | TGTGCCACCAGTGTAGACAGGGGGATCACGAACACCGGGGAGCTGTTTTTT
TRBJ1-5 | few | TRBD1 | TRBV12-3/TRBV12-4 | CASSPGTGKRAHNQPQHF | TGTGCCAGCAGCCCCGGGACAGGGAAGAGGGCCCACAATCAGCCCCAGCATTTT
TRBJ2-5 | many | TRBD2 | TRBV5-1 | CASSWRTSGGPTGETQYF | TGCGCCAGCAGCTGGAGGACTAGCGGGGGACCCACGGGGGAAACCCAGTACTTC
TRBJ2-7 | few | NA | TRBV6-2/TRBV6-3 | CASSLTGAEYEQYF | TGTGCCAGCAGCCTCACCGGGGCTGAGTACGAGCAGTACTTC
TRBJ2-7 | few | TRBD1 | TRBV7-2 | CASSLGFPGQGAYEQYF | TGTGCCAGCAGCTTAGGCTTTCCGGGACAGGGAGCCTACGAGCAGTACTTC
TRBJ1-1 | many | NA | TRBV5-1 | CASSSTGTPNTEAFF | TGCGCCAGCAGCTCCACCGGGACCCCGAACACTGAAGCTTTCTTT
TRBJ1-5 | NA | NA | TRBV10-3 | CAISESVVVSNQPQHF | TGTGCCATCAGTGAGTCAGTCGTAGTTTCTAATCAGCCCCAGCATTTT
TRBJ1-1 | many | NA | TRBV4-1 | CASRGPLRGTEAFF | TGCGCCAGCAGAGGGCCCCTCCGTGGAACTGAAGCTTTCTTT
TRBJ1-6 | many | TRBD1 | TRBV10-3 | CAISVGGQGYNSPLHF | TGTGCCATCAGTGTAGGAGGACAGGGCTATAATTCACCCCTCCACTTT
TRBJ2-3 | NA | NA | TRBV6-1 | CASEFTGRSTDTQYF | TGTGCCAGCGAATTTACAGGGCGAAGCACAGATACGCAGTATTTT
TRBJ2-2 | NA | NA | TRBV3-1 | CASSQASVARTGELFF | TGTGCCAGCAGCCAAGCCTCGGTAGCTCGTACCGGGGAGCTGTTTTTT
TRBJ2-3 | many | TRBD1 | TRBV4-2 | CASSQDRGGSTDTQYF | TGTGCCAGCAGCCAAGATCGAGGGGGCTCCACAGATACGCAGTATTTT
TRBJ1-6 | NA | TRBD1 | TRBV19 | CASSPPVGTGYILRSPLHF | TGTGCCAGTTCACCACCCGTCGGGACAGGTTATATCCTCCGTTCACCCCTCCACTTT
TRBJ2-1 | many | TRBD2 | TRBV7-7 | CASSLGGGGEQFF | TGTGCCAGCAGCCTGGGGGGGGGAGGTGAGCAGTTCTTC
TRBJ2-2 | many | NA | TRBV18 | CASSPQSAENTGELFF | TGTGCCAGCTCACCACAGTCCGCAGAAAACACCGGGGAGCTGTTTTTT
TRBJ2-3 | few | NA | TRBV27 | CASSPRGGYRTDTQYF | TGTGCCAGCAGTCCCAGGGGGGGTTATCGCACAGATACGCAGTATTTT
TRBJ2-1 | many | TRBD2 | TRBV5-1 | CASSLRLAGDNDNEQFF | TGCGCCAGCAGCCTACGACTAGCGGGGGATAACGACAATGAGCAGTTCTTC
TRBJ2-6 | many | TRBD2 | TRBV4-1 | CASSQMGLVAGANVLTF | TGCGCCAGCAGCCAGATGGGACTAGTCGCTGGGGCCAACGTCCTGACTTTC
TRBJ1-1 | NA | NA | TRBV6-5 | CATTARTNTEAFF | TGTGCCACTACGGCAAGGACTAACACTGAAGCTTTCTTT
TRBJ1-2 | NA | NA | TRBV4-2 | CASSQDLNANYGYTF | TGTGCCAGCAGCCAAGATCTAAATGCTAACTATGGCTACACCTTC
TRBJ1-2 | few | NA | TRBV5-1 | CASSLDEINYGYTF | TGCGCCAGCAGCTTGGACGAAATTAACTATGGCTACACCTTC
TRBJ2-1 | few | NA | TRBV7-9 | CASSLSGGVDEQFF | TGTGCCAGCAGCCTTTCAGGGGGGGTGGATGAGCAGTTCTTC
TRBJ2-3 | NA | NA | TRBV2 | CASRPGGRTDTQYF | TGTGCCAGCAGGCCTGGGGGAAGGACAGATACGCAGTATTTT
TRBJ2-7 | NA | TRBD1 | TRBV10-2 | CASSGTGVYEQYF | TGCGCCAGCTCCGGGACAGGGGTATACGAGCAGTACTTC
TRBJ2-7 | NA | NA | TRBV20-1 | CSARDASYEQYF | TGCAGTGCTAGAGACGCCTCCTACGAGCAGTACTTC
TRBJ2-1 | many | TRBD2 | TRBV10-3 | CAIRRLAEHNEQFF | TGTGCCATAAGAAGACTAGCGGAACACAATGAGCAGTTCTTC
TRBJ2-5 | many | TRBD2 | TRBV3-1 | CASSQVSGTSGGETQYF | TGTGCCAGCAGCCAAGTTTCTGGGACTAGCGGAGGAGAGACCCAGTACTTC
TRBJ1-6 | NA | NA | TRBV6-5 | CASSYILGVRSPLHF | TGTGCCAGCAGTTATATCCTAGGGGTTCGCTCACCCCTCCACTTT
TRBJ1-5 | NA | TRBD1 | TRBV2 | CASSRDSREPHHF | TGTGCCAGCAGTAGGGACAGCCGGGAGCCCCATCATTTT
TRBJ1-2 | NA | TRBD1 | TRBV4-3 | CASSHATGNKANYGYTF | TGCGCCAGCAGCCACGCGACAGGGAACAAAGCTAACTATGGCTACACCTTC
TRBJ2-3 | many | TRBD2 | TRBV7-2 | CASSSRDYITDTQYF | TGTGCCAGCAGCTCCCGGGACTACATCACAGATACGCAGTATTTT
TRBJ1-6 | many | NA | TRBV27 | CASSPQSYSPLHF | TGTGCCAGCAGCCCCCAGTCTTACTCACCCCTCCACTTT
TRBJ1-5 | few | NA | TRBV20-1 | CSARQFDRQSNQPQHF | TGCAGTGCTAGGCAGTTCGACAGACAGTCTAATCAGCCCCAGCATTTT
TRBJ1-1 | many | TRBD1 | TRBV14 | CASSQAETGGAFF | TGTGCCAGCAGCCAAGCCGAGACAGGGGGAGCTTTCTTT
TRBJ2-3 | NA | NA | TRBV5-1 | CASSLEGTSETQYF | TGCGCCAGCAGCTTGGAGGGGACCTCTGAGACGCAGTATTTT
TRBJ2-1 | few | NA | TRBV24-1 | CATSDGATSNEQFF | TGTGCCACCAGTGATGGAGCGACAAGCAATGAGCAGTTCTTC
TRBJ1-5 | many | NA | TRBV7-9 | CASSLSGGNQPQHF | TGTGCCAGCAGCTTATCTGGCGGCAATCAGCCCCAGCATTTT
TRBJ1-5 | few | NA | TRBV20-1 | CSARAIQGNQPQHF | TGCAGTGCTAGAGCGATACAGGGAAATCAGCCCCAGCATTTT
TRBJ2-6 | NA | TRBD1 | TRBV12-3/TRBV12-4 | CASNHRQGWANVLTF | TGTGCCAGCAACCACCGACAGGGCTGGGCCAACGTCCTGACTTTC
TRBJ1-1 | NA | TRBD1 | TRBV6-2/TRBV6-3 | CASSSRDRGWNTEAFF | TGTGCCAGCAGTTCCCGGGACAGGGGGTGGAACACTGAAGCTTTCTTT
TRBJ2-2 | NA | NA | TRBV7-6 | CASSFNEGSGELFF | TGTGCCAGCAGCTTTAATGAGGGTTCCGGGGAGCTGTTTTTT
TRBJ1-1 | few | NA | TRBV24-1 | CATSDPRGGNTEAFF | TGTGCCACCAGTGATCCCCGGGGAGGAAACACTGAAGCTTTCTTT
TRBJ2-5 | few | NA | TRBV20-1 | CSARLPSRETQYF | TGCAGTGCTAGATTGCCTAGCCGAGAGACCCAGTACTTC